Sequencing of this TCR beta chain was carried out in a study of T cell clonality in common variable immunodeficiency. Study-level results: Shared TCRbeta clones were fewer between CVID subjects than controls. In common variable immunodeficiency, TCR beta chains reportedly carried fewer deletions and N-nucleotide insertions.

As for this clone: Its antigen is not identified.

CVID and control samples used equivalent genomic DNA input. The data were produced by immunoSEQ multiplex PCR, yet TCRdb's version contains in-frame clones alone and is incomplete. The table lists roughly 16,000 clones, with no singletons. The sample was peripheral blood mononuclear cells. This sequence was found in a human donor with common variable immunodeficiency.

CDR3 bases read: TGTGCCAGCAGCTTCCCGGGTTTGACTAATGAAAAA. Translating it yields CASSFPGLTNEK. In full, the CDR3 reads CASSFPGLTNEKLFF. The V gene is TRBV7-9, the J gene TRBJ1-4; unclear D gene. The read ends 3 residues shy of where the CDR3 ends; the end is completed using the germline J gene. Trimming shortened V by 3 bases and J by 2 bases, and 10 bases separated the two germline ends. The CDR3 loop spans 15 amino acids. Germline CDR1 reads SEHNR; CDR2 reads FQNEAQ (reference sequence).